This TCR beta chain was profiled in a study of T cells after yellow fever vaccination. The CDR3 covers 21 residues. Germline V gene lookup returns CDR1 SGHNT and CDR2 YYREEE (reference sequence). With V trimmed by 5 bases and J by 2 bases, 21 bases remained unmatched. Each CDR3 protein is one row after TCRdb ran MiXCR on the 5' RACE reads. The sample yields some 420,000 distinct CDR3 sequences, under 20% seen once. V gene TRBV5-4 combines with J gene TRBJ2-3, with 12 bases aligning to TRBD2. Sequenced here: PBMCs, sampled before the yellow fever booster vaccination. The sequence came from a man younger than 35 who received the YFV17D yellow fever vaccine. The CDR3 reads CASRHGKAGLAGGVHTDTQYF. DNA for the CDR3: TGTGCCAGCAGGCACGGGAAGGCCGGGCTAGCGGGGGGGGTACACACAGATACGCAGTATTTT.